This TCR beta chain was identified during a study of CD8+CD57+ T cells in acquired aplastic anemia. Study-wide background: 3.2 ug was the average amount of DNA from sorted CD4+ and CD8+ cells. General study findings and limits: Patients and controls shared under 35 CD8+ CDR3 sequences, which appeared highly expressed in patients and within their immunodominant clones. With respect to CD8+ Simpson's diversity, patients and controls did not differ significantly.

Notes on this clonotype: Its antigen is undetermined.

Germline V CDR1 and CDR2: DFQATT, SNEGSKA (reference sequence). The CDR3 spans 13 residues. For CDR3 and TCR beta VDJ profiling, genomic DNA was the template used. Via MiXCR, TCRdb re-called the reads, giving one row per CDR3 protein. The sample includes over 150,000 distinct CDR3 sequences, nearly 65% of them seen just once. Only patients with CD8+CD57+ cell expansion on flow cytometry were chosen for sequencing. Every patient presented with severe acquired aplastic anemia. Sequenced material: sorted CD4+, CD8+, or CD8+CD57+ T cells (not recorded which) from PBMCs. The rearrangement links TRBV20-1 to TRBJ2-5; 10 nucleotides align to TRBD1. Gene TRBJ2-7 matches the end of the DNA better, so the J call may be wrong. This clonotype was sampled from a human donor with aplastic anemia. The CDR3, as DNA: TGCAGTGCCCAGGGACAGGGGTTCTACGAGCAGTACTTC. As protein: CSAQGQGFYEQYF.